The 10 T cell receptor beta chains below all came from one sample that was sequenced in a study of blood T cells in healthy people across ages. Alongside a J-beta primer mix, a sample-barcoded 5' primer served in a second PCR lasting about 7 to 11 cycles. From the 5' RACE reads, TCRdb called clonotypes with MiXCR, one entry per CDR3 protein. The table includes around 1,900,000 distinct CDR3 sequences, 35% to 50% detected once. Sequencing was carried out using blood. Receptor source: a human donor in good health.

The CDR3 DNA is TGCGCCAGCAGCTCGGGACAGGGTCCGGGCTACACCTTC. This sequence encodes CASSSGQGPGYTF. This sequence joins TRBV5-1 and TRBJ1-2; TRBD1 matches 9 bases. CDR3 size: 13 residues. Looked up from germline, CDR1 is SGHRS and CDR2 is YFSETQ. The ends lost 3 bases at V and 8 bases at J; junction bases unmatched: 5.

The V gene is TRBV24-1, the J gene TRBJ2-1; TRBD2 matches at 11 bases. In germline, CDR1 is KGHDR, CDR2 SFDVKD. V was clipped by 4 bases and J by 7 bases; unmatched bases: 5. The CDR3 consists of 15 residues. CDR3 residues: CATSELAGALNEQFF. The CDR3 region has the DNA TGTGCCACCAGTGAACTAGCGGGGGCCCTTAATGAGCAGTTCTTC.

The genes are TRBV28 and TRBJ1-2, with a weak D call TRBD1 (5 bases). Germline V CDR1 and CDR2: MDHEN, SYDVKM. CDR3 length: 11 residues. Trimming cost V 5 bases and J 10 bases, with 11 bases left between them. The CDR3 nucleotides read TGTGCCAGCAGTCTTAGAGGGGACTACACCTTC. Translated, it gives CASSLRGDYTF.

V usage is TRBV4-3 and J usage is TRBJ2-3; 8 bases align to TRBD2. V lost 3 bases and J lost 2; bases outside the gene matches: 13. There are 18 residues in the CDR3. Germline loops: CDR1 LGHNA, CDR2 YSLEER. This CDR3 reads CASSHHRERGRYTDTQYF. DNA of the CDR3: TGCGCCAGCAGCCATCATCGGGAGCGGGGGAGATACACAGATACGCAGTATTTT.

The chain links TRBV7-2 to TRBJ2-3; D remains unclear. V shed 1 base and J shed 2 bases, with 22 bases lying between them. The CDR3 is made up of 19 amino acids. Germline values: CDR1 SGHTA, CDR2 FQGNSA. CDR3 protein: CASSLVRRLPPTITDTQYF. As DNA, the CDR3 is TGTGCCAGCAGCTTAGTCCGTCGGCTCCCCCCTACCATCACAGATACGCAGTATTTT.

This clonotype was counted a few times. In DNA form, the CDR3 reads TGCAGTGCCCCCCGGTTCGGGGCTAGCGGGAACAATGAGCAGTTCTTC. It yields the protein CSAPRFGASGNNEQFF. The chain links TRBV20-1 to TRBJ2-1; TRBD2 aligns across 9 bases. Germline-derived CDR1 and CDR2 are DFQATT and SNEGSKA (reference sequence). J lost 5 bases, V lost 6 bases, and 14 bases had no gene match. The CDR3 totals 16 residues.

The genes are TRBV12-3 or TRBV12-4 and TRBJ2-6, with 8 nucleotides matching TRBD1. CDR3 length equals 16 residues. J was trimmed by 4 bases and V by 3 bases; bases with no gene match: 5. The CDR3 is CASSFQGALGANVLTF. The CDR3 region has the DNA TGTGCCAGCAGTTTTCAGGGGGCTCTGGGGGCCAACGTCCTGACTTTC.

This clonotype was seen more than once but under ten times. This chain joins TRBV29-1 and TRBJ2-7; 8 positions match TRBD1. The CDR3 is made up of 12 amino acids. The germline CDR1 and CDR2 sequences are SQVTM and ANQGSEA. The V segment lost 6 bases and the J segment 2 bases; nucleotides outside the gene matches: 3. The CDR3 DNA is TGCAGCGTGAGACAGGGGACCTACGAGCAGTACTTC. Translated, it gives CSVRQGTYEQYF.

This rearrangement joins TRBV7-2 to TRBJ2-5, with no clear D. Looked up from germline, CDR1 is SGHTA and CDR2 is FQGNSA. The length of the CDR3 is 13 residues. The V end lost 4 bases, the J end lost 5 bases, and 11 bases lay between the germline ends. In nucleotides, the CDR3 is TGTGCCAGCAGCTCCCTCGGTCGGGAGACCCAGTACTTC. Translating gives CASSSLGRETQYF. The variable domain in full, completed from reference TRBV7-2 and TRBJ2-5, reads GAGVSQSPSNKVTEKGKDVELRCDPISGHTALYWYRQSLGQGLEFLIYFQGNSAPDKSGLPSDRFSAERTGGSVSTLTIQRTQQEDSAVYLCASSSLGRETQYFGPGTRLLVL.

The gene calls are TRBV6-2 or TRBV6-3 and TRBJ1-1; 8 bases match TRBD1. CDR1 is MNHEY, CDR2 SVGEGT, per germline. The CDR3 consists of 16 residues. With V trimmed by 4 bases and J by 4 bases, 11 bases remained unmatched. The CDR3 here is CASSSQLQGAITEAFF. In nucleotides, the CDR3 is TGTGCCAGCAGTTCTCAGTTGCAGGGGGCGATCACTGAAGCTTTCTTT.